The rows below give T cell receptor beta chains drawn from one sample of a study of T-cell reconstitution after alpha-beta-depleted transplantation in children. Each CDR3 protein gets one entry after TCRdb re-called the PCR reads with MiXCR. The table includes a few hundred thousand distinct CDR3 sequences, 10% to 15% detected once. Sample: PBMCs, mostly from graft donor cells, taken 360 days after TCRalphabeta/CD19-depleted stem cell transplant. These receptors were taken from a male patient younger than 18 who had a stem cell transplant for acute myeloid leukemia, so the T cells may come from the graft donor. The CDR3 runs from the conserved cysteine through the conserved F or W. A D gene is named only where the DNA matches it firmly. Size is omitted from some rows. Given values are once, few, many or a class for expanded clones.

clone_size: few
v_call: TRBV15
j_call: TRBJ2-3
d_call: -
cdr3_nt: TGTGCCACCAGCAGAGGAGATGCGGCAGATACGCAGTATTTT
cdr3_aa: CATSRGDAADTQYF

clone_size: -
v_call: TRBV24-1
j_call: TRBJ2-7
d_call: TRBD2
cdr3_nt: TGTGCCACCAGTGGTAGCGGGAGCTACGAGCAGTACTTC
cdr3_aa: CATSGSGSYEQYF

clone_size: few
v_call: TRBV28
j_call: TRBJ2-1
d_call: -
cdr3_nt: TGTGCCAGCAGTATCGGACAGAACAATGAGCAGTTCTTC
cdr3_aa: CASSIGQNNEQFF

clone_size: many
v_call: TRBV3-1
j_call: TRBJ2-1
d_call: TRBD2
cdr3_nt: TGTGCCAGCAGCCGGAGCGGGAGAGGAGGCAAGTTCTTC
cdr3_aa: CASSRSGRGGKFF

clone_size: -
v_call: TRBV11-2
j_call: TRBJ2-2
d_call: TRBD2
cdr3_nt: TGTGCCAGCAGCTCCCCGACGGGACTAGCGGGTCGGCGGGGCACCGGGGAGCTGTTTTTT
cdr3_aa: CASSSPTGLAGRRGTGELFF

clone_size: many
v_call: TRBV7-9
j_call: TRBJ2-7
d_call: TRBD2
cdr3_nt: TGTGCCAGCAGCTTGGGACTAGCGGGAGAACTCGAGTACGAGCAGTACTTC
cdr3_aa: CASSLGLAGELEYEQYF

clone_size: many
v_call: TRBV20-1
j_call: TRBJ2-7
d_call: TRBD2
cdr3_nt: TGCAGTGCTAGAGAGGGGGGGGGAGCCCCCTACGAGCAGTACTTC
cdr3_aa: CSAREGGGAPYEQYF

clone_size: -
v_call: TRBV5-6
j_call: TRBJ2-1
d_call: -
cdr3_nt: TGTGCCAGCAGCCCCCGAGTAAGGGATGAGCAGTTCTTC
cdr3_aa: CASSPRVRDEQFF

clone_size: many
v_call: TRBV20-1
j_call: TRBJ2-1
d_call: -
cdr3_nt: TGCAGTGCTAGAGATCCCCCTCGCAATGAGCAGTTCTTC
cdr3_aa: CSARDPPRNEQFF

clone_size: many
v_call: TRBV25-1
j_call: TRBJ2-3
d_call: -
cdr3_nt: TGTGCCAGCAGTTTGACGGGAGTTGGAGATACGCAGTATTTT
cdr3_aa: CASSLTGVGDTQYF

clone_size: few
v_call: TRBV14
j_call: TRBJ2-5
d_call: -
cdr3_nt: TGTGCCAGCAGCCTGAACTGGATCCTTCAAGAGACCCAGTACTTC
cdr3_aa: CASSLNWILQETQYF

clone_size: many
v_call: TRBV7-2
j_call: TRBJ2-7
d_call: -
cdr3_nt: TGTGCCAGCAGCTTCGGCAGGGGAAGCGAGCAGTACTTC
cdr3_aa: CASSFGRGSEQYF

clone_size: many
v_call: TRBV20-1
j_call: TRBJ2-7
d_call: -
cdr3_nt: TGCAGTGCCACCGTCACTACCGCTATCTACGAGCAGTACTTC
cdr3_aa: CSATVTTAIYEQYF

clone_size: -
v_call: TRBV4-3
j_call: TRBJ2-3
d_call: -
cdr3_nt: TGCGCCAGCAGCCAAGATAATTCGGCCGCAGGTGCTAGCACAGATACGCAGTATTTT
cdr3_aa: CASSQDNSAAGASTDTQYF

clone_size: -
v_call: TRBV27
j_call: TRBJ2-3
d_call: TRBD2
cdr3_nt: TGTGCCAGCGAGGGGACTAGCGGGAGTGGAACAGATACGCAGTATTTT
cdr3_aa: CASEGTSGSGTDTQYF

clone_size: -
v_call: TRBV14
j_call: TRBJ2-7
d_call: -
cdr3_nt: TGTGCCAGCAGCCAAGAGGATTTTTACTACGAGCAGTACTTC
cdr3_aa: CASSQEDFYYEQYF

clone_size: few
v_call: TRBV7-9
j_call: TRBJ2-3
d_call: -
cdr3_nt: TGTGCCAGCAGCTTAGCGATGGGGACAGATACGCAGTATTTT
cdr3_aa: CASSLAMGTDTQYF

clone_size: once
v_call: TRBV7-9
j_call: TRBJ2-5
d_call: -
cdr3_nt: TGTGCCAGCAGCCCTTTTGATACACGAGGGGAGACCCAGTACTTC
cdr3_aa: CASSPFDTRGETQYF

clone_size: -
v_call: TRBV14
j_call: TRBJ1-5
d_call: -
cdr3_nt: TGTGCCAGCAGCCAAGATCCCGACAGGTATAGCAATCAGCCCCAGCATTTT
cdr3_aa: CASSQDPDRYSNQPQHF

clone_size: many
v_call: TRBV4-3
j_call: TRBJ2-7
d_call: TRBD1
cdr3_nt: TGCGCCAGCAGCCCCTTAAGACAGGGTCAGACCCCCTACGAGCAGTACTTC
cdr3_aa: CASSPLRQGQTPYEQYF

clone_size: few
v_call: TRBV5-5
j_call: TRBJ2-7
d_call: -
cdr3_nt: TGTGCCAGCAGCCCCAGGACGGAAAGCTCCTACGAGCAGTACTTC
cdr3_aa: CASSPRTESSYEQYF

clone_size: few
v_call: TRBV20-1
j_call: TRBJ2-2
d_call: TRBD2
cdr3_nt: TGCAGTGCTAGAGTCGCACGGCTAGCGGGATTTGGGGAGCTGTTTTTT
cdr3_aa: CSARVARLAGFGELFF

clone_size: -
v_call: TRBV6-5
j_call: TRBJ2-2
d_call: TRBD2
cdr3_nt: TGTGCCAGCAGTTCCCAGTTGGCGGGAGTCACCGGGGAGCTGTTTTTT
cdr3_aa: CASSSQLAGVTGELFF

clone_size: -
v_call: TRBV19
j_call: TRBJ1-2
d_call: -
cdr3_nt: TGTGCCAGTAGTATCCGGGGCGGAGGCTACACCTTC
cdr3_aa: CASSIRGGGYTF

clone_size: -
v_call: TRBV18
j_call: TRBJ2-7
d_call: -
cdr3_nt: TGTGCCAGCTCACCAGTCGGGCCCCCGAGCTCCTACGAGCAGTACTTC
cdr3_aa: CASSPVGPPSSYEQYF

clone_size: few
v_call: TRBV7-9
j_call: TRBJ2-7
d_call: TRBD2
cdr3_nt: TGTGCCAGCAGCCCCCAAGGGGTAGCGGGAGCTTGGGAGCAGTACTTC
cdr3_aa: CASSPQGVAGAWEQYF